Shown below are 20 T cell receptor beta chains from a single sample sequenced in a study of shared clonotypes between healthy human individuals. Repertoires were generated with immunoSEQ multiplex PCR, while TCRdb's copy carries only in-frame clones and drops some. The data hold some 500,000 clones, with 70% to 85% observed a single time. Sequencing was performed on PBMCs. The receptors stem from a woman aged 35 to 49 in good health. Some clones in this sample may be carry-over from other donors' samples.

This rearrangement joins TRBV18 to TRBJ2-1; D ambiguous. The germline V and J ends were trimmed by 2 bases and 10 bases, with 15 bases remaining between them. CDR1 KGHSH and CDR2 LQKENI come from the germline V gene. The CDR3 extends over 14 amino acids. CDR3 amino acids: CASSPVVGGVEQFF. The CDR3 nucleotides read TGTGCCAGCTCACCAGTAGTCGGCGGAGTAGAGCAGTTCTTC.

The chain employs TRBV2 and TRBJ2-1; TRBD2 might be the D (5 bases). Per germline, CDR1 SNHLY and CDR2 FYNNEI. This CDR3 comprises 15 residues. V was clipped by 6 bases and J by 0 bases, with 12 bases between them. This CDR3 is CASSAAASSYNEQFF. CDR3 coding DNA: TGTGCCAGCAGCGCAGCGGCAAGCTCCTACAATGAGCAGTTCTTC.

The chain has TRBV7-2 and TRBJ2-7; maybe TRBD1 (5 bases). The CDR3 length is 14 residues. Germline lookup yields CDR1 SGHTA and CDR2 FQGNSA. Trimming took off 5 bases at V and 2 bases at J, with 13 bases between the two ends. This chain's CDR3 is CASSNRSPAYEQYF. CDR3 in DNA: TGTGCCAGCAGCAACAGGTCGCCGGCCTACGAGCAGTACTTC.

The V call is TRBV19, the J call TRBJ2-5, with 10 bases that match TRBD2. The DNA end is a closer match to TRBJ2-7, so the J assignment may be wrong. CDR1 and CDR2 from the germline V gene are LNHDA and SQIVND (reference sequence). The CDR3 has 14 amino acids. The CDR3 DNA reads as TGTGCCAGTAGTACCCCGGGACTAGCGTACGAGCAGTACTTC. Residues: CASSTPGLAYEQYF.

V usage is TRBV9 and J usage is TRBJ2-2, with TRBD1 identical over 7 bases. CDR3 length equals 16 residues. Germline CDR1 and CDR2: SGDLS and YYNGEE. V lost 3 bases and J lost 4; bases outside the gene matches: 9. CDR3 sequence reads: CASSDLNRGGTGELFF. CDR3 DNA: TGTGCCAGCAGCGACTTGAACAGGGGCGGCACCGGGGAGCTGTTTTTT.

This clone showed up just a few times. The genes are TRBV5-5 and TRBJ1-2, with D possibly TRBD1 on 5 matching bases. This CDR3 region has 14 residues. Trimming pared 0 bases from V and 8 bases from J, leaving 14 bases between. CDR1 and CDR2 from the germline V gene are SGHKS and YYEKEE (reference sequence). Here the CDR3 reads CASSLEGAPRGYTF. The CDR3 DNA follows: TGTGCCAGCAGCTTGGAAGGGGCTCCGAGAGGCTACACCTTC.

The V gene is TRBV12-5, the J gene TRBJ2-3; 13 bases are shared with TRBD2. This CDR3 spans 19 amino acids. Trimming removed 4 bases from V and 0 bases from J; junction bases left unmatched: 10. Germline CDR1 and CDR2: LGHNT and FRNRAP. The CDR3 is CASGSTGTSGKTSTDTQYF. For the CDR3, the DNA is TGTGCTAGTGGTTCCACCGGGACTAGCGGGAAGACTAGCACAGATACGCAGTATTTT.

Points on this clone: A far larger clone is just one base off, so this is likely a read error. Other DNA variants within this sample encode the same CDR3. The chain joins TRBV9 to TRBJ1-1, with 9 bases that match TRBD1. The CDR3 contains 15 residues. Looked up from germline, CDR1 is SGDLS and CDR2 is YYNGEE. The CDR3 loop reads CASIIQGAVNTEAFF. DNA of the CDR3: TGTGCCAGCATCATACAGGGGGCTGTGAACACTGAAGCTTTCTTC.

This clone was counted between two and nine times. The chain couples TRBV18 to TRBJ2-2; tentative D call: TRBD1 (6 bases). Germline CDR1 and CDR2: KGHSH and LQKENI. This CDR3 has 16 amino acids. V lost 5 bases and J lost 1, with 14 bases in between. CDR3 protein: CASSTGTGMNTGELFF. Written as DNA, the CDR3 is TGTGCCAGCTCAACAGGAACAGGGATGAACACCGGGGAGCTGTTTTTT.

This chain connects TRBV6-5 to TRBJ1-5; D possibly corresponds to TRBD1 (5 bases). The V gene's germline CDR1 is MNHEY and CDR2 SVGAGI. V dropped 6 bases and J dropped 2 bases, with 14 bases sitting between them. CDR3 length: 15 amino acids. The CDR3 reads CASSVGGHGNQPQHF. The CDR3 DNA is TGTGCCAGCAGCGTGGGTGGACACGGCAATCAGCCCCAGCATTTT.

The CDR3, as DNA: TGTGCCAGTAGTAAAGTGTCATTGCGAGGACGCGGTGAAAAACTGTTTTTT. Residues: CASSKVSLRGRGEKLFF. The V and J genes are TRBV19 and TRBJ1-4; unclear D gene. Trimming removed 4 bases at V and 7 bases at J, with 22 bases between. CDR1 is LNHDA, CDR2 SQIVND, per germline (reference sequence). The CDR3 covers 17 residues.

The chain recombines TRBV9 with TRBJ1-1; TRBD1 matches 11 bases. Trimming took 0 bases from V and 3 from J; bases not matched to a gene: 13. Germline CDR1 and CDR2: SGDLS and YYNGEE. CDR3 length equals 19 residues. The CDR3 nucleotides read TGTGCCAGCAGCGTAGAGTCACGGACAGGGGGCTTTCTGGACACTGAAGCTTTCTTT. The encoded protein is CASSVESRTGGFLDTEAFF.

V and J are TRBV6-6 and TRBJ1-4, with TRBD1 as a possible D gene (6 bases). This CDR3 is built from 14 residues. Germline values: CDR1 MNHNY, CDR2 SVGAGI (reference sequence). Trimming left V 0 bases short and J 8 bases short, with 10 bases between. In nucleotides, the CDR3 is TGTGCCAGCAGTTACTCGAGAGGACAGGAAAAACTGTTTTTT. Residues: CASSYSRGQEKLFF.

This rearrangement joins TRBV28 to TRBJ1-2; D is unresolved. V was cut by 2 bases and J by 8 bases, with 18 bases left in between. The CDR3 runs 15 residues. Germline values: CDR1 MDHEN, CDR2 SYDVKM. CDR3 DNA: TGTGCCAGCAGTTTAGAGGCCAGGTTTGGGCGAGGCTACACCTTC. Translated, it gives CASSLEARFGRGYTF.

This chain connects TRBV7-6 to TRBJ2-7; 8 bases are a match to TRBD2. Unmatched junction bases numbered 11, after V lost 6 bases and J lost 7 bases. Germline loops: CDR1 SGHVS, CDR2 FNYEAQ. This CDR3 has 14 amino acids. This CDR3 is CASRQLAEMGEQYF. CDR3 nucleotide sequence: TGTGCCAGCAGGCAACTAGCGGAGATGGGAGAGCAGTACTTC. Drawing the rest from reference TRBV7-6 and TRBJ2-7, the complete variable domain is GAGVSQSPRYKVTKRGQDVALRCDPISGHVSLYWYRQALGQGPEFLTYFNYEAQQDKSGLPNDRFSAERPEGSISTLTIQRTEQRDSAMYRCASRQLAEMGEQYFGPGTRLTVT.

V is TRBV18 and J is TRBJ1-4; 10 positions agree with TRBD1. CDR3 length equals 14 residues. Germline V gene lookup returns CDR1 KGHSH and CDR2 LQKENI. J lost 8 bases, V lost 6 bases, and 6 bases had no gene match. CDR3 in DNA: TGTGCCAGCTCCCACCGGGACAGGGGAGAAAAACTGTTTTTT. It yields the protein CASSHRDRGEKLFF.

V and J are TRBV7-8 and TRBJ2-7; D may be TRBD2 (6 bases). The CDR3 is made up of 14 amino acids. Trimming took off 2 bases at V and 0 bases at J, with 8 bases between the two ends. In germline, CDR1 is SGHVS, CDR2 FQNEAQ. CDR3 loop: CASSLRTTSYEQYF. CDR3 bases: TGTGCCAGCAGCTTAAGGACTACCTCCTACGAGCAGTACTTC.

CDR3 coding DNA: TGTGCCAGTAGTATTCGGACAGGAAGCTCCTACGAGCAGTACTTC. It yields the protein CASSIRTGSSYEQYF. V usage is TRBV19 and J usage is TRBJ2-7; 7 bases fit TRBD1. Trimming cost V 3 bases and J 0 bases; bases outside gene matches: 5. This CDR3 spans 15 amino acids. Germline assignment: CDR1 LNHDA and CDR2 SQIVND (reference sequence).

This clone has more than one count but fewer than ten. This chain links TRBV30 with TRBJ1-5, with unresolved D. The CDR3 is 14 residues long. V was pared by 1 base and J by 4 bases, with 11 bases between. Germline V CDR1 and CDR2: GTSNPN, SVGIG (reference sequence). DNA of the CDR3: TGTGCCTGGAGTGGCGCACGGAGGAATCAGCCCCAGCATTTT. Translation gives CAWSGARRNQPQHF.

CDR3: CASSFARQGKLPPPIYEQYF. DNA of the CDR3: TGTGCCAGCAGCTTTGCGCGTCAGGGCAAGCTCCCCCCCCCAATCTACGAGCAGTACTTC. The gene calls are TRBV12-1 and TRBJ2-7; TRBD1 is the table's D call, not checked against the DNA. TRBV12-1 is an annotated pseudogene. This CDR3 is 20 amino acids long.